This TCR beta chain was sequenced for a study of molecular identifiers for immune sequencing clone quantification. Previously described methods and listed TCR primers were employed for the bulk TCR libraries. Each CDR3 protein is one row after TCRdb ran MiXCR on the PCR reads. The sample has roughly 100,000 distinct CDR3 sequences; 35% are singletons. V was clipped by 10 bases and J by 2 bases, with 13 bases between them. The germline gives CDR1 SNHLY, CDR2 FYNNEI. This CDR3 region has 13 residues. Overall study results and limits: Identical barcode-sharing TCR molecules could lead to underestimated sizes for highly expanded clones. Whereas naive cells kept under 1% of molecules in clones above 20 RNA copies, such clones held over 97% in effectors.

On this clonotype: Its antigen is as yet unknown.

This TCR was sampled from a human donor in good health. Some libraries in this study had Jurkat cell RNA spiked in. The sequencing input was naive CD8+ T cells from blood, with Jurkat cell RNA spiked in. The subset was: FACS-sorted CD8+CD4-CCR7+CD45RA+ naive T cells. The rearrangement links TRBV2 to TRBJ2-3; D might be TRBD2 (6 bases). CDR3 loop: CANIRDFTDTQYF. Here the CDR3 DNA reads TGTGCCAATATCCGGGACTTCACAGATACGCAGTATTTT.